This T cell receptor (beta chain) derives from a study of blood T cell repertoires in COVID-19. Turning to the study itself: PBMCs, B-cell-depleted T cells, or T cells provided the cDNA or gDNA that made up the material.

The V end lost 6 bases, the J end lost 4 bases, and 6 bases lay between the germline ends. The CDR3 spans 11 residues. In the original workflow: Scientists estimated how many nucleated cells there were by amplifying reference gene primers. Here immunoSEQ multiplex PCR was the method, and the copy in TCRdb shows in-frame clones only, minus some. V, J and clone size are those of that table, while D and trimming were read from the DNA. The sample contains around 250,000 clones, around 88% of which appear only once. The chain links TRBV12-3 or TRBV12-4 to TRBJ1-1; D gene ambiguous. The sequence came from a man between 40 and 49 years old with active or convalescent COVID-19. The sample consisted of peripheral blood. CDR3 region: CASRDSTEAFF. The CDR3 coding sequence is TGTGCCAGCAGGGACTCCACTGAAGCTTTCTTT.